Detailed here is one T cell receptor (beta chain). The table lists this clonotype with a few counts. The target of this receptor is not known. The input lacks base qualities; no much larger clone sits a single base away. The data were taken from a study of T cell repertoires in cytomegalovirus infection (dated 2019 in TCRdb). Looking at the study overall: Donor HLA type was relevant to the analysis, because carriage of CMV infection together with the matching HLA type was indicated by public TCR beta signatures. General findings and caveats noted by the study authors: In both this cohort and an independent cohort of 350 to 400 donors, the cumulative frequency of public TCR beta family members distinguished carriers of CMV infection plus the relevant HLA type. The ex vivo response was dominated by HLA-C-restricted CMV-specific TCR beta clonotypes, which also provided the single most frequent clonotype in two of eight donors.

As encoded in the germline V gene, CDR1 is SQVTM while CDR2 is ANQGSEA. The CDR3 covers 14 residues, taking in both the cysteine and the phenylalanine. Only the CDR3 DNA is retained, 42 bases long and in frame from the first base. The junction shows trimming of 4 bases on V and 0 bases on J, plus 12 bases between the germline ends. TCRdb names Illumina HiSeq 1500 as the instrument used. TCRdb reworked the public reads: Q25 trimming with fastp, MiXCR clone assembly, productive beta chains retained. Each record represents a unique CDR3 protein, reported with the most common genes and DNA among its rows. In all, the sample holds fewer than 200,000 distinct CDR3 sequences, and 8% to 10% of those were seen once. The ten largest clones add up to 4.6% of the sample.

This clonotype was obtained from a human donor in good health (CMV status not recorded). Some clones in this sample may be carry-over from other donors' samples. Sequences were obtained from PBMCs. The chain links TRBV29-1 with TRBJ1-1, with the D gene not confidently named. The base sequence is TGCAGCGTTGGTCTTGGCGGTATGAACACTGAAGCTTTCTTT. This sequence encodes CSVGLGGMNTEAFF.